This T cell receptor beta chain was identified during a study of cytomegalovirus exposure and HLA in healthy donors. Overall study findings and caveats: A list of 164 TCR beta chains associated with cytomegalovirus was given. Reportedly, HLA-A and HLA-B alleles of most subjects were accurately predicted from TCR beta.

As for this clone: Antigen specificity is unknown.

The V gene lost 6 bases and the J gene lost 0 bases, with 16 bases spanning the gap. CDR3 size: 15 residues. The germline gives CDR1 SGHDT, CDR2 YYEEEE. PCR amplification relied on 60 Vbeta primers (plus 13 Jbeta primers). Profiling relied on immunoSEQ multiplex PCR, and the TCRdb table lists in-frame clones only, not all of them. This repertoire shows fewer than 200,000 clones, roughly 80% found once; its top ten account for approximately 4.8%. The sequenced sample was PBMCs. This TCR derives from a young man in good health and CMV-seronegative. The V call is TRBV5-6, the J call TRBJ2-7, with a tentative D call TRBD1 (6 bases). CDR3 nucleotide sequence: TGTGCCAGCATCCATCGCTTCAGGGGCTCCTACGAGCAGTACTTC. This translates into CASIHRFRGSYEQYF.